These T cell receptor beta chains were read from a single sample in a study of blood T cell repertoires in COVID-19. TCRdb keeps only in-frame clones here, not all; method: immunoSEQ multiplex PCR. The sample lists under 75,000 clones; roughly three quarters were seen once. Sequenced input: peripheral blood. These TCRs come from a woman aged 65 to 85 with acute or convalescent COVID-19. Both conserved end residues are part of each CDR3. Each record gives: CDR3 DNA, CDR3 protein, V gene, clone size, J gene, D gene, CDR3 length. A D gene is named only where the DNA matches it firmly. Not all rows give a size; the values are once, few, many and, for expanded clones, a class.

CDR3 DNA: TGTGCCAGTAGTAAAGCCAAGGGGCAGAGCAATCAGCCCCAGCATTTT; CDR3 protein: CASSKAKGQSNQPQHF; V gene: TRBV19; clone size: few; J gene: TRBJ1-5; D gene: NA; CDR3 length: 16
CDR3 DNA: TGTGCCAGCTCACCCCCGGGACTTTCCACAGATACGCAGTATTTT; CDR3 protein: CASSPPGLSTDTQYF; V gene: TRBV18; clone size: NA; J gene: TRBJ2-3; D gene: NA; CDR3 length: 15
CDR3 DNA: TGTGCCAGCAGCCAAGAGTCCGGGGGGGCCGTGAATGAGCAGTTCTTC; CDR3 protein: CASSQESGGAVNEQFF; V gene: TRBV14; clone size: NA; J gene: TRBJ2-1; D gene: TRBD2; CDR3 length: 16
CDR3 DNA: TGTGCCAGCAGCGTAAACACAGATACGCAGTATTTT; CDR3 protein: CASSVNTDTQYF; V gene: TRBV5-4; clone size: NA; J gene: TRBJ2-3; D gene: NA; CDR3 length: 12
CDR3 DNA: TGCAGCGTTGGAAAGGGACAGGCGCGCTATGGCTACACCTTC; CDR3 protein: CSVGKGQARYGYTF; V gene: TRBV29-1; clone size: NA; J gene: TRBJ1-2; D gene: TRBD1; CDR3 length: 14
CDR3 DNA: TGCAGCGTTGAGGGGACAGGGGGAGTCGAGCAGTACTTC; CDR3 protein: CSVEGTGGVEQYF; V gene: TRBV29-1; clone size: NA; J gene: TRBJ2-7; D gene: TRBD1; CDR3 length: 13
CDR3 DNA: TGTGCCAGTGAGGGCCAGAACACCGGGGAGCTGTTTTTT; CDR3 protein: CASEGQNTGELFF; V gene: TRBV28; clone size: NA; J gene: TRBJ2-2; D gene: NA; CDR3 length: 13
CDR3 DNA: TGTGCCAGCAGTGATATGACAGGGAGTCAGCCCCAGCATTTT; CDR3 protein: CASSDMTGSQPQHF; V gene: TRBV2; clone size: NA; J gene: TRBJ1-5; D gene: TRBD1; CDR3 length: 14
CDR3 DNA: TGTGCCAGCACGTCCTTGGCTAGCGGCACAGATACGCAGTATTTT; CDR3 protein: CASTSLASGTDTQYF; V gene: TRBV6-5; clone size: NA; J gene: TRBJ2-3; D gene: NA; CDR3 length: 15
CDR3 DNA: TGTGCCAGCAGTCCCGGGACTCCAGATACGCAGTATTTT; CDR3 protein: CASSPGTPDTQYF; V gene: TRBV6-2/TRBV6-3; clone size: NA; J gene: TRBJ2-3; D gene: NA; CDR3 length: 13
CDR3 DNA: TGTGCCAGCAGCTTGATCTCGGGACAGAGACTTGAAGCTTTCTTT; CDR3 protein: CASSLISGQRLEAFF; V gene: TRBV5-5; clone size: NA; J gene: TRBJ1-1; D gene: TRBD1; CDR3 length: 15
CDR3 DNA: TGTGCCAGCAGCCTCATGTCCGGGACAGCTCAAGAGACCCAGTACTTC; CDR3 protein: CASSLMSGTAQETQYF; V gene: TRBV7-8; clone size: NA; J gene: TRBJ2-5; D gene: TRBD1; CDR3 length: 16
CDR3 DNA: TGTGCCAGCGCCAGGGGATCGACGTCACCCCTCCACTTT; CDR3 protein: CASARGSTSPLHF; V gene: TRBV6-5; clone size: NA; J gene: TRBJ1-6; D gene: NA; CDR3 length: 13
CDR3 DNA: TGTGCCAGCAGCTCCCAGCGGGGTAGCTCCTACAATGAGCAGTTCTTC; CDR3 protein: CASSSQRGSSYNEQFF; V gene: TRBV5-6; clone size: NA; J gene: TRBJ2-1; D gene: TRBD2; CDR3 length: 16
CDR3 DNA: TGTGCCAGCAGTGACAAGGGATCGGGGTATGGCTACACCTTC; CDR3 protein: CASSDKGSGYGYTF; V gene: TRBV6-4; clone size: NA; J gene: TRBJ1-2; D gene: NA; CDR3 length: 14
CDR3 DNA: TGTGCCAGCAGGTACAGGGAGGGCAACATTCAGTACTTC; CDR3 protein: CASRYREGNIQYF; V gene: TRBV12-3/TRBV12-4; clone size: NA; J gene: TRBJ2-4; D gene: NA; CDR3 length: 13
CDR3 DNA: TGTGCCAGCAGCCAAGTACAAGGGACAGGGGAGGTCGACGAGCAGTACTTC; CDR3 protein: CASSQVQGTGEVDEQYF; V gene: TRBV3-1/TRBV3-2; clone size: medium-sized; J gene: TRBJ2-7; D gene: TRBD1; CDR3 length: 17
CDR3 DNA: TGCGCCAGCAGCTTAGGCGGGGGCACCTACGAGCAGTACTTC; CDR3 protein: CASSLGGGTYEQYF; V gene: TRBV5-1; clone size: NA; J gene: TRBJ2-7; D gene: NA; CDR3 length: 14
CDR3 DNA: TGCGCCAGCAGCGTACTAGCGGGGGGCTACACAGATACGCAGTATTTT; CDR3 protein: CASSVLAGGYTDTQYF; V gene: TRBV5-1; clone size: NA; J gene: TRBJ2-3; D gene: TRBD2; CDR3 length: 16
CDR3 DNA: TGTGCCAGCAGTGACCGGGGTAGCACAGATACGCAGTATTTT; CDR3 protein: CASSDRGSTDTQYF; V gene: TRBV2; clone size: few; J gene: TRBJ2-3; D gene: NA; CDR3 length: 14
CDR3 DNA: TGTGCCAGCAGCTATACAGGGTACTCTGGGGAGCTGTTTTTT; CDR3 protein: CASSYTGYSGELFF; V gene: TRBV14; clone size: NA; J gene: TRBJ2-2; D gene: NA; CDR3 length: 14
CDR3 DNA: TGTGCCATCAAACAGGGGGCCGAGCAGTACTTC; CDR3 protein: CAIKQGAEQYF; V gene: TRBV10-3; clone size: NA; J gene: TRBJ2-7; D gene: TRBD1; CDR3 length: 11
CDR3 DNA: TGCAGCGTTGAAAGCAGGGCTGAGACCCAGTACTTC; CDR3 protein: CSVESRAETQYF; V gene: TRBV29-1; clone size: once; J gene: TRBJ2-5; D gene: NA; CDR3 length: 12
CDR3 DNA: TGTGCCAGCATTCGACAGGGTTTCTCAGATACGCAGTATTTT; CDR3 protein: CASIRQGFSDTQYF; V gene: TRBV6-5; clone size: NA; J gene: TRBJ2-3; D gene: TRBD1; CDR3 length: 14
CDR3 DNA: TGTGCCAGCAGTGGCACTAGTTGGGAGACCCAGTACTTC; CDR3 protein: CASSGTSWETQYF; V gene: TRBV27; clone size: NA; J gene: TRBJ2-5; D gene: NA; CDR3 length: 13
CDR3 DNA: TGTGCCAGCAGCTTGAAGGGACAGGGAGCCCAGGGGTATGGCTACACCTTC; CDR3 protein: CASSLKGQGAQGYGYTF; V gene: TRBV5-4; clone size: NA; J gene: TRBJ1-2; D gene: TRBD1; CDR3 length: 17
CDR3 DNA: TGTGCCAGCAGAGGACAGGGGGACTACAATGAGCAGTTCTTC; CDR3 protein: CASRGQGDYNEQFF; V gene: TRBV2; clone size: NA; J gene: TRBJ2-1; D gene: TRBD1; CDR3 length: 14
CDR3 DNA: TGTGCCAGCAGCCTTAACCCCGGACAGAGGAACACTGAAGCTTTCTTT; CDR3 protein: CASSLNPGQRNTEAFF; V gene: TRBV7-8; clone size: NA; J gene: TRBJ1-1; D gene: NA; CDR3 length: 16
CDR3 DNA: TGTGCCAGCAGCCCTGTAACGGGGGGGAATGAGCAGTTCTTC; CDR3 protein: CASSPVTGGNEQFF; V gene: TRBV3-1/TRBV3-2; clone size: NA; J gene: TRBJ2-1; D gene: TRBD2; CDR3 length: 14
CDR3 DNA: TGTGCCAGCAGTTCGGCGGCCAGTGACACCGGGGAGCTGTTTTTT; CDR3 protein: CASSSAASDTGELFF; V gene: TRBV28; clone size: NA; J gene: TRBJ2-2; D gene: NA; CDR3 length: 15
CDR3 DNA: TGTGCCAGCAGCTCCGCTGGGGGCCAAAACTATGGCTACACCTTC; CDR3 protein: CASSSAGGQNYGYTF; V gene: TRBV6-5; clone size: NA; J gene: TRBJ1-2; D gene: NA; CDR3 length: 15
CDR3 DNA: TGTGCCAGCAGCCAGGGGGACAGCTACTACGAGCAGTACTTC; CDR3 protein: CASSQGDSYYEQYF; V gene: TRBV3-1/TRBV3-2; clone size: NA; J gene: TRBJ2-7; D gene: TRBD1; CDR3 length: 14
CDR3 DNA: TGCGCCAGCAGTGAAACCAGCGGGGGAGGTGCAGATACGCAGTATTTT; CDR3 protein: CASSETSGGGADTQYF; V gene: TRBV10-1; clone size: NA; J gene: TRBJ2-3; D gene: TRBD2; CDR3 length: 16
CDR3 DNA: TGTGCCAGCAGCCCCTCTCCGGGGTTCCAGCAGTACTTC; CDR3 protein: CASSPSPGFQQYF; V gene: TRBV7-8; clone size: NA; J gene: TRBJ2-7; D gene: NA; CDR3 length: 13
CDR3 DNA: TGTGCCAGCAGTCTGACAGGCTTTAATGAAAAACTGTTTTTT; CDR3 protein: CASSLTGFNEKLFF; V gene: TRBV2; clone size: few; J gene: TRBJ1-4; D gene: NA; CDR3 length: 14
CDR3 DNA: TGTGCCAGTAGTATGGCCCCCTCTAGCGGGGGGTTTGGAGAGCAGTACTTC; CDR3 protein: CASSMAPSSGGFGEQYF; V gene: TRBV19; clone size: NA; J gene: TRBJ2-7; D gene: TRBD2; CDR3 length: 17
CDR3 DNA: TGTGCCAGCAGTTCCTCCGGGACAAGAGCTGAAGCTTTCTTT; CDR3 protein: CASSSSGTRAEAFF; V gene: TRBV28; clone size: NA; J gene: TRBJ1-1; D gene: NA; CDR3 length: 14
CDR3 DNA: TGTGCCAGCAGCGGGAACATTTATGGCTACACCTTC; CDR3 protein: CASSGNIYGYTF; V gene: TRBV12-3/TRBV12-4; clone size: NA; J gene: TRBJ1-2; D gene: NA; CDR3 length: 12
CDR3 DNA: TGTGCCAGCAGTACGACTTTAGCGGGATCCGGTGAAAAACTGTTTTTT; CDR3 protein: CASSTTLAGSGEKLFF; V gene: TRBV28; clone size: NA; J gene: TRBJ1-4; D gene: NA; CDR3 length: 16
CDR3 DNA: TGTGCCAGCAGTTACGACATCAGTCCTGATGGCTACACCTTC; CDR3 protein: CASSYDISPDGYTF; V gene: TRBV6-6; clone size: NA; J gene: TRBJ1-2; D gene: NA; CDR3 length: 14
CDR3 DNA: TGTGCCAGCAGCCCACGGACAGGGGCTTTCAATGAGCAGTTCTTC; CDR3 protein: CASSPRTGAFNEQFF; V gene: TRBV9; clone size: NA; J gene: TRBJ2-1; D gene: TRBD1; CDR3 length: 15
CDR3 DNA: TGTGCCAGTAGAGGGACAGGGTATTTCATGAACACTGAAGCTTTCTTT; CDR3 protein: CASRGTGYFMNTEAFF; V gene: TRBV19; clone size: NA; J gene: TRBJ1-1; D gene: TRBD1; CDR3 length: 16
CDR3 DNA: TGTGCCAGTAGTATAGGCCCGGTGAACACTGAAGCTTTCTTT; CDR3 protein: CASSIGPVNTEAFF; V gene: TRBV19; clone size: NA; J gene: TRBJ1-1; D gene: NA; CDR3 length: 14
CDR3 DNA: TGTGCCAGCAGCTTAGCTGTAGCGGGGGGCTCCTACAATGAGCAGTTCTTC; CDR3 protein: CASSLAVAGGSYNEQFF; V gene: TRBV7-9; clone size: NA; J gene: TRBJ2-1; D gene: TRBD2; CDR3 length: 17
CDR3 DNA: TGTGCCACCAGCAGACCAACTAGCGGGGGGTTGTACAATGAGCAGTTCTTC; CDR3 protein: CATSRPTSGGLYNEQFF; V gene: TRBV15; clone size: once; J gene: TRBJ2-1; D gene: TRBD2; CDR3 length: 17
CDR3 DNA: TGTGCCAGCTCCCCAGGTCAAGAGACCCAGTACTTC; CDR3 protein: CASSPGQETQYF; V gene: TRBV6-5; clone size: NA; J gene: TRBJ2-5; D gene: NA; CDR3 length: 12
CDR3 DNA: TGTGCCAGCACCGACCGCGGGGGGACAAGCACAGATACGCAGTATTTT; CDR3 protein: CASTDRGGTSTDTQYF; V gene: TRBV3-1/TRBV3-2; clone size: NA; J gene: TRBJ2-3; D gene: TRBD2; CDR3 length: 16